This TCR beta chain was captured in a study of blood T cell repertoires in COVID-19. Study as a whole: The origin of the acute and convalescent COVID-19 samples was the United States, Italy and Spain.

All enrollees were roughly 18 to 89 years old and from 25 or so US areas. Grouping used clinical history reported by participants in a survey and questionnaire. Profiled with immunoSEQ multiplex PCR; TCRdb holds only in-frame clones, not every one. The repertoire holds about 320,000 clones, nearly 90% seen once, with approximately 5.3% in the top ten. This CDR3 comprises 16 residues. The gene calls are TRBV21-1 and TRBJ1-6; the D call in the table, TRBD1, was not verified against the DNA. TRBV21-1 is labeled a pseudogene. Sequencing was performed on PBMCs or T cells enriched from blood (not recorded which). The source is a woman aged 30 to 39 who had recovered from COVID-19. In DNA form, the CDR3 reads TGTGCCAGCAGCAAGGGCCGGACAGACCATAATTCACCCCTCCACTTT. Translated, it gives CASSKGRTDHNSPLHF.